The 2 T cell receptor beta chains below were found in one sample sequenced in a study of graft-versus-host responses after intestinal transplantation (dated by TCRdb to about 2021). The library came from the immunoSEQ multiplex PCR assay. TCRdb took over this immuneACCESS table, retaining in-frame rearrangements with V and J assigned. Such tables are incomplete; in checked studies, under half of the missing clones stem from an unresolved V gene, and the remainder is unexplained. The sample contains fewer than 11,000 clones, nearly 95% of them found a single time. The ten biggest clones cover more than 4% of the sample. Sequencing was performed on PBMCs, taken roughly 64 days after transplant. The receptors come from a human patient who received an intestinal transplant, so some T cells may come from the graft donor.

The rearrangement joins TRBV9 to TRBJ2-5; weak D call: TRBD2 (5 bases). V was clipped by 3 bases and J by 2 bases, with 8 bases between them. The germline V gene has CDR1 SGDLS and CDR2 YYNGEE. CDR3 length: 13 amino acids. CDR3 protein: CASSEDSQETQYF. The CDR3 bases are TGTGCCAGCAGCGAGGACTCTCAAGAGACCCAGTACTTC.

In the case of this clone: At the DNA level, this CDR3 is encoded by other sequences in the same sample as well. V gene TRBV7-9 combines with J gene TRBJ1-6; D not resolved. Germline V CDR1 and CDR2: SEHNR, FQNEAQ (reference sequence). V lost 5 bases to trimming and J lost 14 bases, with 16 bases between them. The CDR3 is 13 residues long. The CDR3 sequence is CASSHDQPPSLHF. CDR3 DNA: TGTGCCAGCAGCCACGACCAGCCGCCATCCCTCCACTTT.